Listed here is a single T cell receptor beta chain. Its antigen is still unknown. Generated by immunoSEQ multiplex PCR, the TCRdb table keeps only in-frame clones and is missing some. The repertoire consists of 4,500 to 6,000 clones, with approximately 70% occurring once and the leading ten covering roughly two fifths. Per germline, CDR1 SGHRS and CDR2 YFSETQ. This CDR3 has 14 residues. Trimming shortened V by 2 bases and J by 1 base, and 9 bases separated the two germline ends. The entry originates in a study of CD8 T cell repertoires and HIV-1 epitope variants. Study in general: T cells were stimulated with Twenty-five Gag and Nef peptides separately. An uncultured baseline aliquot held 1M T cells. Controls were a CMV, EBV and flu pool, Ebola AY9, and no peptide.

This receptor was identified in a male donor with HIV. The chain combines TRBV5-1 with TRBJ1-1, with no clear D. Material for sequencing was cultured CD8+ T cells derived from PBMCs. Written as DNA, the CDR3 is TGCGCCAGCAGCTTAATGTCGGGGAACACTGAAGCTTTCTTT. Translated: CASSLMSGNTEAFF.